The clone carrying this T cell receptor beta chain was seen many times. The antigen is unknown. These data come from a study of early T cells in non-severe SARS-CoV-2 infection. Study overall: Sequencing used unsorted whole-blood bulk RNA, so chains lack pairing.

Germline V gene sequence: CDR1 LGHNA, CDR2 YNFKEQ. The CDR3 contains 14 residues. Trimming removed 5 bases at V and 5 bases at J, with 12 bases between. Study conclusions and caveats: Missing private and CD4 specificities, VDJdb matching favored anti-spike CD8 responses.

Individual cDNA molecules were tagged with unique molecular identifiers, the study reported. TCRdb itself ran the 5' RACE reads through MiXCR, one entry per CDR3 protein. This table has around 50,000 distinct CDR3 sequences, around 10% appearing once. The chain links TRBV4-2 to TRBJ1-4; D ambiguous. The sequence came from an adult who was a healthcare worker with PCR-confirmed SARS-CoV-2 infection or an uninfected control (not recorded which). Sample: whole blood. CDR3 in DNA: TGTGCCAGCAGCGACACTATAGGGAATGAAAAACTGTTTTTT. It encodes CASSDTIGNEKLFF.